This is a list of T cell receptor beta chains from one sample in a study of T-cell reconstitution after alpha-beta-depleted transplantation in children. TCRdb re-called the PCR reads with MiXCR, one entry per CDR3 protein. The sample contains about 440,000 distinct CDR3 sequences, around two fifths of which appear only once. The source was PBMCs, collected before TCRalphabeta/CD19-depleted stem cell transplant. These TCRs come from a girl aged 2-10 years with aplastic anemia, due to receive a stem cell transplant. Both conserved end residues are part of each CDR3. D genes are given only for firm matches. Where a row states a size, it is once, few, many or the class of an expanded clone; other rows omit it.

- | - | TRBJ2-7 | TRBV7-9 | TGTGCCAGCAGCGACCTAGAGGGCCTCTACGAGCAGTACTTC | CASSDLEGLYEQYF
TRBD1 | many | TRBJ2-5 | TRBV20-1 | TGCAGTGCTAGCAGTCCGGGACAGGGGTCAGAGACCCAGTACTTC | CSASSPGQGSETQYF
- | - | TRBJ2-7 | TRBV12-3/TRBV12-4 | TGTGCCAGCAGTTTACCCGGAGTCCGCGAGCAGTACTTC | CASSLPGVREQYF
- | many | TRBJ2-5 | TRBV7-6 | TGTGCCAGCAGCCGATCGGGGCCATACCAAGAGACCCAGTACTTC | CASSRSGPYQETQYF
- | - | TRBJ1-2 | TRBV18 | TGTGCCAGCTCAACAGACGGACCCTATGGCTACACCTTC | CASSTDGPYGYTF
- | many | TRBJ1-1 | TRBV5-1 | TGCGCCAGCAGCTTGGGAGGACCCACTGAAGCTTTCTTT | CASSLGGPTEAFF
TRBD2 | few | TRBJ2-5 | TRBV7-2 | TGTGCCAGCAGCCCTGGGACTAACCAAGAGACCCAGTACTTC | CASSPGTNQETQYF
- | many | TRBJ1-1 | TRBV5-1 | TGCGCCAGCAGCTTCTCCTACGGCTTTGAAGCTTTCTTT | CASSFSYGFEAFF
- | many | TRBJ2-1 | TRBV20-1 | TGCAGGGGGGGTCCCGCCTGGGGCAATGAGCAGTTCTTC | CRGGPAWGNEQFF
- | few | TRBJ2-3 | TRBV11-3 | TGTGCCAGCAGCTCCGGAGTCCTAGATACGCAGTATTTT | CASSSGVLDTQYF
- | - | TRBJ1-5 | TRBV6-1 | TGTGCCAGCAGTGAATCGGACAGACAGCCCCAGCATTTT | CASSESDRQPQHF
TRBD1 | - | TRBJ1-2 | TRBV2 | TGTGCCAGCAGGGAGGGACAGGGAAAAGGCGGCGACACCTTC | CASREGQGKGGDTF
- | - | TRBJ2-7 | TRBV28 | TGTGCCAGCAGTTTGAGGGGGTCCCTCCCCGAGCAGTACTTC | CASSLRGSLPEQYF
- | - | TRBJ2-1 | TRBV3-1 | TGTGCCAGCAGCCAAGGACTAACGAGGAGCTCCTACAATGAGCAGTTCTTC | CASSQGLTRSSYNEQFF
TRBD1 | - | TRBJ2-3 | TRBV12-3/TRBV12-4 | TGTGCCAGCAGATCCCGGACAGGGCACGGGTGGGATACGCAGTATTTT | CASRSRTGHGWDTQYF
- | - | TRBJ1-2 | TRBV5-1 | TGCGCCAGCAGCCAGGACACCACTAACTATGGCTACACCTTC | CASSQDTTNYGYTF
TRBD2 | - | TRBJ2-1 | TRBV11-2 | TGTGCCAGCAGCCCCAGCCCTAGCGGGGGTGAGCAGTTCTTC | CASSPSPSGGEQFF
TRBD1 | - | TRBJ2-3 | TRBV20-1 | TGCAGTGCTAGTGGACAGGGAGGCACAGATACGCAGTATTTT | CSASGQGGTDTQYF
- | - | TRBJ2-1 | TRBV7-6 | TGTGCCAGCAGTTTAGGGCCCTCCTACAATGAGCAGTTCTTC | CASSLGPSYNEQFF
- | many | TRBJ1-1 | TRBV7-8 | TGTGCCAGCAGCTTAGGTGGACGGGGGACTGAAGCTTTCTTT | CASSLGGRGTEAFF
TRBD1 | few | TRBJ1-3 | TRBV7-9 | TGTGCCAGCAGTCAACGTCTGGGACAGCTCTCTGGAAACACCATATATTTT | CASSQRLGQLSGNTIYF
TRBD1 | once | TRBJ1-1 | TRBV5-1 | TGCGCCAGCAGCTTGGGGACAGGGGCCCCTGAAGCTTTCTTT | CASSLGTGAPEAFF
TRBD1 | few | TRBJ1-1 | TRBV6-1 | TGTGCCAGCAGTCCACTATCGGGGCAGGGGGCAGGTGAAGCTTTCTTT | CASSPLSGQGAGEAFF
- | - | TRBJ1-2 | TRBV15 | TGTGCCACCAGCAGAGCGGCGGGGGCTGCCTATGGCTACACCTTC | CATSRAAGAAYGYTF
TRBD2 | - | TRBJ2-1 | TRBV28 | TGTGCCAGCAGTACAAGCCAAAGCGGGAGTGATGAGCAGTTCTTC | CASSTSQSGSDEQFF
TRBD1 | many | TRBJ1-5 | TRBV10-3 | TGTGCCATCAGCCCAGGGGGCAGCGGCAATCAGCCCCAGCATTTT | CAISPGGSGNQPQHF
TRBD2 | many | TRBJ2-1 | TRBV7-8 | TGTGCCAGCAGCTTAGTCCTCCTAGCGGCTTACAATGAGCAGTTCTTC | CASSLVLLAAYNEQFF
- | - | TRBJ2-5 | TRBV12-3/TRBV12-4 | TGTGCCAGCAGTCCCCGGAACAGGAGAGGGAAAGAGACCCAGTACTTC | CASSPRNRRGKETQYF
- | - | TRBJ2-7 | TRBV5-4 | TGTGCCAGCAGCTCGGTCGGGGGTCCAGGAAACTACGAGCAGTACTTC | CASSSVGGPGNYEQYF
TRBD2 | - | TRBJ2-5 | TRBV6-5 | TGTGCCAGCAGTTTTAGCGGGGGGGCCGGGGAGACCCAGTACTTC | CASSFSGGAGETQYF